Presented here are 18 T cell receptor beta chains from one specimen sequenced in a study of T cell repertoires in cytomegalovirus infection. TCRdb redid the calling of the reads with MiXCR, one entry per CDR3 protein. The sample contains fewer than 950,000 distinct CDR3 sequences, approximately 32% of which appear only once. For these TCRs, the target antigens are not known. Sequencing was performed on cultured CD8+ T cells from PBMCs, taken from culture after CMV antigen stimulation. These receptors all stem from a human donor in good health (CMV status not recorded). Some clones in this sample may be carry-over from other donors' samples.

This clonotype was seen at least ten times. The J gene is TRBJ2-1, the V gene TRBV12-3 or TRBV12-4; possible D gene TRBD2, 5 bases. The V gene lost 10 bases and the J gene lost 2 bases, with 18 bases spanning the gap. The CDR3 is 15 amino acids. CDR3 DNA sequence: TGTGCCATCCTACCGTCCGGGGAAACCTACAATGAGCAGTTCTTC. Encoded protein: CAILPSGETYNEQFF.

The chain has TRBV11-2 and TRBJ2-1, with TRBD1 as a possible D gene (5 bases). V lost 0 bases and J 0 bases, leaving 9 bases between the germline ends. Germline CDR1 and CDR2: SGHAT and FQNNGV. There are 16 residues in the CDR3. CDR3 sequence (DNA): TGTGCCAGCAGCTTAGATTCCAGGGTCTCCTACAATGAGCAGTTCTTC. It translates to CASSLDSRVSYNEQFF.

This clonotype was seen many times. The rearrangement uses TRBV7-2 and TRBJ2-1, with TRBD1 matching 9 bases. Germline CDR1 SGHTA, CDR2 FQGNSA. This CDR3 region has 16 residues. With V trimmed by 3 bases and J by 0 bases, 3 bases remained unmatched. The CDR3 region has the DNA TGTGCCAGCAGCTTGGGACAGGGCAGCTCCTACAATGAGCAGTTCTTC. It translates to CASSLGQGSSYNEQFF.

CDR3 region: CASSVRGAGTDTQYF. The CDR3 region has the DNA TGTGCCAGCAGCGTCAGAGGGGCGGGCACAGATACGCAGTATTTT. The chain uses TRBV27 and TRBJ2-3; D may correspond to TRBD1 or TRBD2 (5 bases each). The CDR3 extends over 15 amino acids. Germline CDR1 is MNHEY and CDR2 is SMNVEV (reference sequence). Trimming cost V 6 bases and J 1 base, with 14 bases left between them.

The sample holds a few counts of this clonotype. The chain carries TRBV29-1 and TRBJ1-5; D is perhaps TRBD1 (5 bases). Trimming took 6 bases from V and 5 from J, leaving 17 bases between them. The germline V gene encodes CDR1 SQVTM and CDR2 ANQGSEA. The CDR3 length is 14 residues. The CDR3 loop reads CSVPGGSGDQPQHF. CDR3 nucleotide sequence: TGCAGCGTGCCCGGGGGGAGCGGGGATCAGCCCCAGCATTTT.

This chain links TRBV2 with TRBJ2-7, with D hard to call. The CDR3 covers 14 residues. Germline V gives CDR1 SNHLY, CDR2 FYNNEI. With 1 base removed from V and 3 bases from J, the gap between germline ends came to 10 bases. CDR3 protein: CASSEGVSFYEQYV. The DNA of the CDR3 is TGTGCCAGCAGTGAAGGGGTCAGCTTCTACGAGCAGTACGTC.

The rearrangement links TRBV27 to TRBJ2-7; 9 positions match TRBD1. The germline gives CDR1 MNHEY, CDR2 SMNVEV (reference sequence). With V trimmed by 4 bases and J by 2 bases, 3 bases remained unmatched. This CDR3 region has 14 residues. CDR3 amino acids: CASSSRDRAYEQYV. The CDR3 DNA sequence: TGTGCCAGCAGTTCCCGGGACAGGGCCTACGAGCAGTACGTC.

The genes are TRBV6-2 or TRBV6-3 and TRBJ1-2, with D uncertain. Deletions cut 3 bases from V and 0 bases from J, with 14 bases between. The CDR3 extends over 16 amino acids. Germline V gene sequence: CDR1 MNHEY, CDR2 SVGEGT. The CDR3 protein is CASSYGSEGANYGYTF. CDR3 sequence (DNA): TGTGCCAGCAGTTATGGTAGCGAGGGTGCTAACTATGGCTACACCTTC.

V gene TRBV11-1 combines with J gene TRBJ2-7, with D possibly TRBD1 on 6 matching bases. Germline values: CDR1 SGHAT, CDR2 FQDESV (reference sequence). V shed 5 bases and J shed 5 bases, with 13 bases lying between them. This CDR3 is built from 13 residues. CDR3 DNA: TGTGCCAGCAGCAACGACAGGTCCAACGAGCAGTACTTC. Translation: CASSNDRSNEQYF.

V is TRBV27 and J is TRBJ1-5; 7 nucleotides match TRBD1. The CDR3 is made up of 14 amino acids. The junction had 5 bases not matched to a gene; V was cut back by 2 bases and J by 7 bases. The V gene's germline CDR1 is MNHEY and CDR2 SMNVEV (reference sequence). The CDR3 region is CASSLGTDSQPQHF. The CDR3 coding sequence is TGTGCCAGCAGTTTAGGGACAGACAGCCAGCCCCAGCATTTT.

The V and J genes are TRBV27 and TRBJ1-5; 7 bases are a match to TRBD1. This CDR3 is 14 amino acids long. Germline-derived CDR1 and CDR2 are MNHEY and SMNVEV (reference sequence). V lost 9 bases, J lost 6 bases, and 11 bases stayed unmatched. The CDR3 reads CASMTGRGSQPQHF. CDR3 nucleotides: TGTGCCAGTATGACAGGGCGGGGGAGTCAGCCCCAGCATTTT.

The chain employs TRBV5-4 and TRBJ2-7; 7 positions match TRBD1. From germline, CDR1 is SGHNT and CDR2 YYREEE (reference sequence). V was clipped by 4 bases and J by 6 bases; unmatched bases: 4. CDR3 length: 12 residues. As DNA, the CDR3 is TGTGCCAGCAGCGAGAACAGGGGCGAGCAGTACGTC. Protein sequence: CASSENRGEQYV.

The chain is built from TRBV5-4 and TRBJ2-1; D might be TRBD1 (6 bases). This CDR3 has 12 amino acids. In germline, CDR1 is SGHNT, CDR2 YYREEE (reference sequence). V dropped 2 bases and J dropped 8 bases, with 8 bases sitting between them. As DNA, the CDR3 is TGTGCCAGCAGCTTCGCAGGGGATGAGCAGTTCTTC. Protein product: CASSFAGDEQFF.

This clonotype was seen a few times. The J gene is TRBJ1-1, the V gene TRBV19; 8 bases are a match to TRBD1. Trimming cost V 7 bases and J 8 bases; bases outside gene matches: 6. This CDR3 has 12 residues. The germline CDR1 and CDR2 sequences are LNHDA and SQIVND (reference sequence). CDR3 DNA: TGTGCCAGTAATCAGGGGGCAGGGGAAGCTTTCTTT. Protein: CASNQGAGEAFF.

The V call is TRBV19, the J call TRBJ1-1; D may be TRBD1 (5 bases). The V gene's germline CDR1 is LNHDA and CDR2 SQIVND (reference sequence). Trimming pared 11 bases from V and 6 bases from J, leaving 19 bases between. The CDR3 contains 13 residues. As DNA, the CDR3 is TGTGCCTCCGCGTCGGACATCTTATCTGAAGCTTTCTTT. It encodes CASASDILSEAFF.

This sequence joins TRBV5-6 and TRBJ2-1, with TRBD1 matching 9 bases. The CDR3 totals 15 residues. The V gene's germline CDR1 is SGHDT and CDR2 YYEEEE. V lost 1 base and J lost 4; bases outside the gene matches: 3. Here the CDR3 reads CASSLRTGVYNEQFF. CDR3 sequence (DNA): TGTGCCAGCAGCTTGAGGACAGGGGTGTACAATGAGCAGTTCTTC.

There are a few counts of this clonotype. V gene TRBV28 combines with J gene TRBJ1-1, with D uncertain. V gave up 5 bases and J gave up 3 bases, with 10 bases separating them. The V gene's germline CDR1 is MDHEN and CDR2 SYDVKM. This CDR3 has 13 residues. CDR3 DNA: TGTGCCAGCAGTCAAGCGGTAGACACTGAAGCTTTCTTT. Residues: CASSQAVDTEAFF.

This clonotype was counted many times. The V and J genes are TRBV7-6 and TRBJ2-1; 9 nucleotides agree with TRBD1. The CDR3 runs 17 residues. Germline lookup yields CDR1 SGHVS and CDR2 FNYEAQ. V lost 5 bases and J lost 4; bases outside the gene matches: 12. CDR3 bases: TGTGCCAGCAGCCCGTGGGACAGGGAGGCGGCTTACAATGAGCAGTTCTTC. This translates into CASSPWDREAAYNEQFF.